What follows is one TCR beta chain and its context. This sample is drawn from a study of blood T cell repertoires in COVID-19. CDR1 is MNHEY and CDR2 is SVGAGI in the germline V gene. V shed 6 bases and J shed 11 bases, with 20 bases lying between them. This CDR3 spans 14 amino acids. The age range of participants was 18 to 89 years, with residence in 20 to 25 US areas. Membership in each cohort depended on participant-reported clinical history. Clones were read by immunoSEQ multiplex PCR, and TCRdb kept only the in-frame ones, dropping some. This table has 150,000 to 200,000 clones, roughly 82% appearing once.

This chain connects TRBV6-5 to TRBJ1-5, with D perhaps matching TRBD1 (5 bases). The sequence was collected from a man aged 45-65 years who had recovered from COVID-19. Sequencing used PBMCs or T cells enriched from blood (not recorded which). CDR3 nucleotide sequence: TGTGCCAGCAGCCACCAGGAGGGGTTTTCAGCCCAGCATTTT. It yields the protein CASSHQEGFSAQHF.